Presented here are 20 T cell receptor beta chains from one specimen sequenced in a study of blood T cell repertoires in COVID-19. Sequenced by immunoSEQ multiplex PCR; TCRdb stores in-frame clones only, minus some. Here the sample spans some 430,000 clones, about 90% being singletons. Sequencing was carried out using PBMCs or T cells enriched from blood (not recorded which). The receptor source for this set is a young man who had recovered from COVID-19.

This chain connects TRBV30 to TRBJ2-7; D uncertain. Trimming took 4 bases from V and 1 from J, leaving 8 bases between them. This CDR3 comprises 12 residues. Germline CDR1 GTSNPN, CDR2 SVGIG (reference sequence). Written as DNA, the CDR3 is TGTGCCTGGACCCCCGGTTCCTACGAGCAGTACTTC. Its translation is CAWTPGSYEQYF.

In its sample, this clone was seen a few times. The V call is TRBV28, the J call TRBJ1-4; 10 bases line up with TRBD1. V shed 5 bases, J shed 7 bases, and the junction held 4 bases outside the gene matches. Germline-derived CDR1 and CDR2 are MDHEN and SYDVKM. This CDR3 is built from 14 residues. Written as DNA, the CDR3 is TGTGCCAGCAGTCCGGGACAGGGGTTTGAAAAACTGTTTTTT. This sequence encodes CASSPGQGFEKLFF.

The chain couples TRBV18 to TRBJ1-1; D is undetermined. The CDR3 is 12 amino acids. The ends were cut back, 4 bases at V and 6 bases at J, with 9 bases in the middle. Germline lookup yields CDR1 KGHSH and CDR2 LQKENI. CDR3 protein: CASSLGGAEAFF. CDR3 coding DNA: TGTGCCAGCTCACTGGGTGGAGCTGAAGCTTTCTTT. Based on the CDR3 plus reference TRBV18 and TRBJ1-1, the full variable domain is NAGVMQNPRHLVRRRGQEARLRCSPMKGHSHVYWYRQLPEEGLKFMVYLQKENIIDESGMPKERFSAEFPKEGPSILRIQQVVRGDSAAYFCASSLGGAEAFFGQGTRLTVV.

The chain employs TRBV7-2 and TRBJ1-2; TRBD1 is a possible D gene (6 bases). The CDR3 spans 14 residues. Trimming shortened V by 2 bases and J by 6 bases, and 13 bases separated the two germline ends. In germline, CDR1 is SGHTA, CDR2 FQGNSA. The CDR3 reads CASSLSQGVNGYTF. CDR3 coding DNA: TGTGCCAGCAGCTTATCACAGGGAGTAAATGGCTACACCTTC.

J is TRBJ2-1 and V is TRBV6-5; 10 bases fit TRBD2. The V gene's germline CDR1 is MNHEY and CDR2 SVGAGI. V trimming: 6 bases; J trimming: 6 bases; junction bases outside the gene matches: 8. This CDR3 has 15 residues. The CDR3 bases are TGTGCCAGCAGCCAACAGCGGGGGGGCATCAATGAGCAGTTCTTC. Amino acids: CASSQQRGGINEQFF.

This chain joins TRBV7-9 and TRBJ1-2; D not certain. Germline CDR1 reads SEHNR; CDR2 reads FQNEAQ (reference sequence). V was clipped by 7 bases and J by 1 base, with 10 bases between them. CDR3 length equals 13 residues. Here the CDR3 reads CASTVGSNYGYTF. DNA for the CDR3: TGTGCCAGCACCGTGGGCAGTAACTATGGCTACACCTTC.

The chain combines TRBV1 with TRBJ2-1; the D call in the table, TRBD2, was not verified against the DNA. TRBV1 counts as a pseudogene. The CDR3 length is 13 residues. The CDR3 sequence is CTSSLHRRNEQFF. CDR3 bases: TGCACCAGCAGCCTACATCGGAGAAATGAGCAGTTCTTC.

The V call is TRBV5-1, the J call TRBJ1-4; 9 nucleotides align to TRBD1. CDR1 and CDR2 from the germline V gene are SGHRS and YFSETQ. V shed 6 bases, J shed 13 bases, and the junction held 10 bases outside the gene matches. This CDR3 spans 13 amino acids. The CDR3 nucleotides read TGCGCCAGCACCGTCCCGGGACAGGGTCGACTGTTTTTT. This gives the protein CASTVPGQGRLFF.

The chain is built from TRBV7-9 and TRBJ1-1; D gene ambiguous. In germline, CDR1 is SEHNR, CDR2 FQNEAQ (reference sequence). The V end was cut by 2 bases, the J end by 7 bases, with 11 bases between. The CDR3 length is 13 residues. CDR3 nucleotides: TGTGCCAGCAGCTTATCGCAGATGAATGAAGCTTTCTTT. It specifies CASSLSQMNEAFF.

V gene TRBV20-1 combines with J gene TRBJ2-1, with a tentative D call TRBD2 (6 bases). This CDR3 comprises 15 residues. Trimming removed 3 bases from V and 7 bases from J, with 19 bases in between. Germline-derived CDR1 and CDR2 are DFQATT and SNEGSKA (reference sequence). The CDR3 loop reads CSASLAHNKRNEQFF. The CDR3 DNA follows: TGCAGTGCTAGTCTAGCGCACAACAAAAGGAATGAGCAGTTCTTC.

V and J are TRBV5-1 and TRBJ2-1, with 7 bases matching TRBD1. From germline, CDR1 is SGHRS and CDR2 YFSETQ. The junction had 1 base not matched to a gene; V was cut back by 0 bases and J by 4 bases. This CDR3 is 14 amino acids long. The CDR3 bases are TGCGCCAGCAGCTTGGCGGGACAGTACAATGAGCAGTTCTTC. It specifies CASSLAGQYNEQFF.

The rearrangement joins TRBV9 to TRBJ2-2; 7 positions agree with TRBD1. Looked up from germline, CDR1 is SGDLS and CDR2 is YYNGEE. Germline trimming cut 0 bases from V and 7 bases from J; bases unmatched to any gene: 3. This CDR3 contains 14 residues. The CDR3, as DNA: TGTGCCAGCAGCGTAGGAGGGGGCAGCGGGGAGCTGTTTTTT. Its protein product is CASSVGGGSGELFF.

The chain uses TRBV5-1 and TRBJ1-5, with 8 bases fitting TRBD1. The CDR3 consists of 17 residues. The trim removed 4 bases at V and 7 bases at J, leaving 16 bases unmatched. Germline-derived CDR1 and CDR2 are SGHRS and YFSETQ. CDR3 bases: TGCGCCAGCAGCCAGAACCTAGACAGGGGAAGGGGGCAGCCCCAGCATTTT. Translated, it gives CASSQNLDRGRGQPQHF.

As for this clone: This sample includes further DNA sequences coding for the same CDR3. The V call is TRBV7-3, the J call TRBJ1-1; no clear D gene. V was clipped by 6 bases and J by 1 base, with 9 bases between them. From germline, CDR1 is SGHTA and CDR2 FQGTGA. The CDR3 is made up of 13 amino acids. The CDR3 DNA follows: TGTGCCAGCAGTGTGCAGTGGAACACTGAAGCTTTCTTT. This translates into CASSVQWNTEAFF.

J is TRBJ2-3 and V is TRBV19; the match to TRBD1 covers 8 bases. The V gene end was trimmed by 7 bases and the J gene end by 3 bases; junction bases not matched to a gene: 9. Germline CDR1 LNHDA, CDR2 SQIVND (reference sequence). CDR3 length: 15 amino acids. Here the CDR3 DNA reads TGTGCCAGTACCCCGGACAGGGAATCTACAGATACGCAGTATTTT. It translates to CASTPDRESTDTQYF.

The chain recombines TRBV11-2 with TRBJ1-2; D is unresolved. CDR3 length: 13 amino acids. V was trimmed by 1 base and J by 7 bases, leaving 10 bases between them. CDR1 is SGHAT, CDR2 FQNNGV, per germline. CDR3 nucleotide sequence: TGTGCCAGCAGCTTAGTGAGGCCCTCTGGCTACACCTTC. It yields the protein CASSLVRPSGYTF.

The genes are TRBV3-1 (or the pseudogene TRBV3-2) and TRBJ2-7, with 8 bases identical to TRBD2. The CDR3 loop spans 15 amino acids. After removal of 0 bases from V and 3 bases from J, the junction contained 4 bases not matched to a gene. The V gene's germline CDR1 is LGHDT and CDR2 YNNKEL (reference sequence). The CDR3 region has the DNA TGTGCCAGCAGCCAAGACAGCGGGAGTTTCTACGAGCAGTACTTC. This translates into CASSQDSGSFYEQYF.

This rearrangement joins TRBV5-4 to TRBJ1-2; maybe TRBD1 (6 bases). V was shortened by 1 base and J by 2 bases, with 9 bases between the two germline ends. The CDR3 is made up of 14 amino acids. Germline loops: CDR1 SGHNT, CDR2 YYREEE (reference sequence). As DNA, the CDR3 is TGTGCCAGCAGCTTGACAGGGATAAACTATGGCTACACCTTC. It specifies CASSLTGINYGYTF.

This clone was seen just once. CDR3 protein: CASSRAGGNNEQFF. The DNA for the CDR3 is TGTGCCAGCTCAAGAGCGGGAGGTAACAATGAGCAGTTCTTC. This sequence joins TRBV18 and TRBJ2-1; 9 positions agree with TRBD2. Germline V lookup: CDR1 KGHSH, CDR2 LQKENI. V shed 5 bases, J shed 5 bases, and the junction held 4 bases outside the gene matches. This CDR3 is 14 amino acids long. Together with reference TRBV18 and TRBJ2-1, the CDR3 gives the full variable domain: NAGVMQNPRHLVRRRGQEARLRCSPMKGHSHVYWYRQLPEEGLKFMVYLQKENIIDESGMPKERFSAEFPKEGPSILRIQQVVRGDSAAYFCASSRAGGNNEQFFGPGTRLTVL.

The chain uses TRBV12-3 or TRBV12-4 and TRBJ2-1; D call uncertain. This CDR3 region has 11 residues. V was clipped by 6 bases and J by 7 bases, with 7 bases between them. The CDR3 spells CASRLGNEQFF. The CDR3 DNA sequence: TGTGCCAGCAGGCTCGGGAATGAGCAGTTCTTC.